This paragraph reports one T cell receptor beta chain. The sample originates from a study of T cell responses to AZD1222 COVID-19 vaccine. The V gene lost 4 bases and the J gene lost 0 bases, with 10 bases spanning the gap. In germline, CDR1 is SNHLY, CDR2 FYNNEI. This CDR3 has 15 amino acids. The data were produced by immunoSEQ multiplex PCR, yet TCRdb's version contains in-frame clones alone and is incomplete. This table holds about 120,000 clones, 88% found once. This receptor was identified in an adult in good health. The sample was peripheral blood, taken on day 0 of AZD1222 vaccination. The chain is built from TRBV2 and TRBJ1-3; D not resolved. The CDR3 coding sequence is TGTGCCAGCAGTGCTGATAGGTCCTCTGGAAACACCATATATTTT. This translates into CASSADRSSGNTIYF.